The 13 T cell receptor beta chains below all came from one sample that was sequenced in a study of blood T cell repertoires in COVID-19. Profiled with immunoSEQ multiplex PCR; TCRdb holds only in-frame clones, not every one. The table shows around 700,000 clones, with about nine tenths occurring only once. Sequencing input: peripheral blood. Every receptor here comes from a woman under 30 with acute or convalescent COVID-19.

The chain couples TRBV6-5 to TRBJ2-1; perhaps TRBD1 as D (5 bases). The CDR3 has 14 residues. Germline-derived CDR1 and CDR2 are MNHEY and SVGAGI. V shed 5 bases and J shed 5 bases, with 13 bases lying between them. This chain's CDR3 is CASSRQGTHNEQFF. The CDR3 nucleotides are TGTGCCAGCAGTAGGCAGGGAACCCACAATGAGCAGTTCTTC.

Concerning this clone itself: This specimen includes other DNA sequences encoding the same CDR3. The CDR3 nucleotides read TGTGCCAGCAGTGAGACAGGGAGGACTGAAGCTTTCTTT. Translated: CASSETGRTEAFF. The chain employs TRBV2 and TRBJ1-1; 7 nucleotides line up with TRBD1. Germline trimming cut 3 bases from V and 5 bases from J; bases unmatched to any gene: 3. Germline values: CDR1 SNHLY, CDR2 FYNNEI. The length of the CDR3 is 13 residues.

As DNA, the CDR3 is TGTGCCAGCAGTGAAGCGCCCTTCAGACAGGCTAACTATGGCTACACCTTC. Its translation: CASSEAPFRQANYGYTF. The genes are TRBV6-1 and TRBJ1-2; possibly TRBD1 for D (6 bases). With 0 bases removed from V and 0 bases from J, the gap between germline ends came to 14 bases. This CDR3 region has 17 residues. Germline CDR1 and CDR2: MNHNS and SASEGT.

The gene calls are TRBV7-9 and TRBJ1-1, with D unclear. The CDR3 loop spans 16 amino acids. Germline loops: CDR1 SEHNR, CDR2 FQNEAQ (reference sequence). Deletions cut 1 base from V and 3 bases from J, with 15 bases between. Here the CDR3 DNA reads TGTGCCAGCAGCTTAGGGCACCACATGATGTACACTGAAGCTTTCTTT. This codes for CASSLGHHMMYTEAFF.

The J gene is TRBJ2-5, the V gene TRBV5-1, with 11 bases fitting TRBD1. After removal of 4 bases from V and 4 bases from J, the junction contained 6 bases not matched to a gene. The germline V gene has CDR1 SGHRS and CDR2 YFSETQ. This CDR3 is built from 15 residues. CDR3 nucleotide sequence: TGCGCCAGCAGCCCCCCCGGGACAGGGGGAGAGACCCAGTACTTC. Protein: CASSPPGTGGETQYF.

V is TRBV4-2 and J is TRBJ2-7; possibly TRBD1 for D (6 bases). This CDR3 spans 14 amino acids. CDR1 and CDR2 from the germline V gene are LGHNA and YNFKEQ. The ends were cut back, 3 bases at V and 6 bases at J, with 15 bases in the middle. Here the CDR3 reads CASSQETGRGEQYF. The CDR3 nucleotides read TGTGCCAGCAGCCAGGAGACAGGACGGGGCGAGCAGTACTTC.

This chain links TRBV28 with TRBJ2-7; 9 nucleotides align to TRBD1. The CDR3 is 14 amino acids. Unmatched junction bases numbered 8, after V lost 6 bases and J lost 5 bases. CDR1 and CDR2 (germline): MDHEN, SYDVKM. The CDR3 region has the DNA TGTGCCAGCAGCCCACCGGGACAGGGTCACGAGCAGTACTTC. Translation: CASSPPGQGHEQYF. Complete variable domain (other parts from reference TRBV28 and TRBJ2-7): DVKVTQSSRYLVKRTGEKVFLECVQDMDHENMFWYRQDPGLGLRLIYFSYDVKMKEKGDIPEGYSVSREKKERFSLILESASTNQTSMYLCASSPPGQGHEQYFGPGTRLTVT.

The chain has TRBV6-5 and TRBJ2-3; D call uncertain. CDR3 size: 14 residues. Trimming stripped 0 bases from V and 4 bases from J, with 8 bases between. CDR1 and CDR2 from the germline V gene are MNHEY and SVGAGI. The CDR3 sequence is CASSYSRFPDTQYF. The CDR3 bases are TGTGCCAGCAGTTACTCGCGATTCCCAGATACGCAGTATTTT.

The chain employs TRBV9 and TRBJ1-3, with D possibly being TRBD1 (5 bases). This CDR3 contains 16 residues. The V end lost 0 bases, the J end lost 0 bases, and 10 bases lay between the germline ends. Germline assignment: CDR1 SGDLS and CDR2 YYNGEE. CDR3 sequence reads: CASSVGGLTSGNTIYF. As DNA, the CDR3 is TGTGCCAGCAGCGTAGGGGGCCTAACCTCTGGAAACACCATATATTTT.

The J gene is TRBJ2-3, the V gene TRBV7-2; D is perhaps TRBD2 (6 bases). The V end lost 0 bases, the J end lost 1 base, and 11 bases lay between the germline ends. The CDR3 extends over 16 amino acids. From germline, CDR1 is SGHTA and CDR2 FQGNSA. The CDR3 is CASSLATTGGTDTQYF. Written as DNA, the CDR3 is TGTGCCAGCAGCTTAGCGACAACGGGGGGCACAGATACGCAGTATTTT.

V is TRBV5-1 and J is TRBJ2-2, with D perhaps matching TRBD1 (6 bases). CDR3 length: 17 amino acids. The germline gives CDR1 SGHRS, CDR2 YFSETQ. Trimming shortened V by 0 bases and J by 2 bases, and 14 bases separated the two germline ends. The CDR3 bases are TGCGCCAGCAGCTTGGATCTCGGGACATATAACACCGGGGAGCTGTTTTTT. Its protein product is CASSLDLGTYNTGELFF.

The chain couples TRBV9 to TRBJ1-5, with D uncertain. The V gene's germline CDR1 is SGDLS and CDR2 YYNGEE. V dropped 3 bases and J dropped 6 bases, with 16 bases sitting between them. The CDR3 consists of 15 residues. CDR3 DNA: TGTGCCAGCAGCGGCGGGGAAGGGTCTGGTCAGCCCCAGCATTTT. Translating it yields CASSGGEGSGQPQHF.

The chain couples TRBV9 to TRBJ2-1, with TRBD2 matching over 7 bases. Germline lookup yields CDR1 SGDLS and CDR2 YYNGEE. This CDR3 has 14 residues. With V trimmed by 3 bases and J by 4 bases, 4 bases remained unmatched. In nucleotides, the CDR3 is TGTGCCAGCAGCGCGGGACTACCTTACAATGAGCAGTTCTTC. Its translation: CASSAGLPYNEQFF.